This T cell receptor (beta chain) was captured by sequencing in a study of cytomegalovirus exposure and HLA in healthy donors. Trimming at V came to 0 bases and at J to 2 bases, leaving 6 bases not matched to a gene. This CDR3 contains 16 residues. Looked up from germline, CDR1 is LGHNA and CDR2 is YSLEER. The primer mix had 60 Vbeta and 13 Jbeta primers. Measured with immunoSEQ multiplex PCR; TCRdb has only the in-frame clones, and not every one. The table lists about 140,000 clones, 70% to 80% of them singletons, with 3% to 3.5% in the top ten. In its sample, this clone was seen once. What it binds is not known. Findings of the study overall: In vitro data verified a few CMV-associated chains as specific for CMV antigens. A link between a missense DCLRE1C variant and TCR beta V- and J-gene trimming emerged from a later analysis. According to a later analysis, donors in an Asian-associated ancestry cluster reportedly had fewer N-insertions than the roughly 670-donor mean.

The source is a female donor in good health and CMV-seronegative. J is TRBJ1-2 and V is TRBV4-3; 7 nucleotides match TRBD1. The sample comprised PBMCs. The CDR3 DNA reads TGCGCCAGCAGCCAAGAAAGGACAGGTTGGAACTATGGCTACACCTTC. This encodes CASSQERTGWNYGYTF.